This T cell receptor (beta chain) was recovered during a study of cytomegalovirus exposure and HLA in healthy donors. Looking at the study overall: Drawn from HLA-typed donors, 65 million to 100 million unique TCRs were held in an early data release. Points from the study as a whole: Earlier analysis found most TCR beta V segments productive about 90% or about 30% of the time.

This CDR3 contains 15 residues. V lost 0 bases to trimming and J lost 5 bases, with 10 bases between them. Germline-derived CDR1 and CDR2 are MNHEY and SVGAGI. With 60 Vbeta and 13 Jbeta primers, the PCR was carried out. TCRdb keeps only in-frame clones here, not all; method: immunoSEQ multiplex PCR. The table records 150,000 to 200,000 clones, 80% of them present only once. Turning to this clone: What it binds is not known.

V and J are TRBV6-5 and TRBJ2-2; no definite D call. The sequence derives from a man aged 25 to 40 in good health and CMV-seronegative. Sample: PBMCs. The CDR3 DNA follows: TGTGCCAGCAGTTACTCGAACAGACCAACCGGGGAGCTGTTTTTT. It yields the protein CASSYSNRPTGELFF.